These T cell receptor beta chains were read from a single sample in a study of tumor-infiltrating lymphocytes in primary liver carcinoma. TCRdb recomputed calls from the multiplex PCR reads with MiXCR, one row per CDR3 protein. The sample records around 70,000 distinct CDR3 sequences, over 60% being singletons. Sequenced input: liver tumor tissue from sampling region 4. These receptors were obtained from a man aged 35 to 55 with primary liver carcinoma and hepatitis B virus infection. The CDR3 runs from the conserved cysteine through the conserved F or W. The D gene is left open where the match is weak. The size field is filled for only some rows; it gives once, few, many or a size class.

V gene	CDR3 length	J gene	D gene	clone size	CDR3 protein	CDR3 DNA
TRBV29-1	14	TRBJ2-1	-	-	CSAVSGAGSDEQFF	TGCAGCGCCGTCTCCGGGGCAGGCAGCGATGAGCAGTTCTTC
TRBV7-9	15	TRBJ2-5	-	many	CASSEGGTVQETQYF	TGTGCCAGCAGCGAAGGGGGGACGGTACAAGAGACCCAGTACTTC
TRBV11-1	16	TRBJ2-3	TRBD2	-	CTCSLGTSTETDTQYF	TGTACCTGCAGCCTCGGGACTAGCACAGAAACAGATACGCAGTATTTT
TRBV28	13	TRBJ2-7	TRBD1	many	CASKLTGAYEQYF	TGTGCCAGCAAGCTAACAGGGGCCTACGAGCAGTACTTC
TRBV6-1	13	TRBJ1-2	-	-	CASNGDGYYAYTF	TGTGCTAGCAATGGGGACGGATACTATGCCTACACCTTC
TRBV11-2	11	TRBJ1-4	-	-	CASSLQGPLFF	TGTGCCAGCAGCTTACAGGGCCCACTGTTTTTT
TRBV12-3/TRBV12-4	15	TRBJ2-1	TRBD2	-	CASTPGTSGPSEQLF	TGTGCTAGCACCCCCGGGACTAGCGGCCCCAGTGAGCAGTTATTC
TRBV2	14	TRBJ1-1	-	-	CASSSGQRDTEAFF	TGTGCCAGCAGCTCCGGACAGAGAGACACTGAAGCTTTCTTT
TRBV30	14	TRBJ2-2	TRBD1	many	CAWSKGAWDGELFF	TGTGCCTGGAGTAAGGGGGCTTGGGACGGGGAGCTGTTTTTT
TRBV28	16	TRBJ2-7	-	-	CTSNSQMFSRGFVQYF	TGTACCAGCAATTCCCAAATGTTCTCCCGAGGGTTCGTGCAGTACTTC
TRBV6-6	15	TRBJ2-1	-	-	CASSPTRYSYNEQFF	TGTGCCAGCAGTCCCACGAGGTACTCCTACAATGAACAGTTCTTC
TRBV20-1	14	TRBJ2-1	-	-	CSVGGTGTLNEQFF	TGCAGTGTTGGGGGGACCGGGACACTCAATGAGCAGTTCTTC
TRBV18	15	TRBJ2-7	-	-	CASSPGAGQNYEQYF	TGTGCCAGCTCTCCCGGGGCGGGGCAGAACTACGAGCAGTACTTC
TRBV4-1	16	TRBJ1-1	-	many	CASSQDLARMDTEAFF	TGCGCCAGCAGCCAAGATCTGGCGAGGATGGACACTGAAGCTTTCTTT
TRBV28	13	TRBJ2-1	-	few	CASSLLSRNEQFF	TGTGCCAGCAGCCTTTTGTCACGGAATGAGCAGTTCTTC
TRBV11-2	18	TRBJ2-7	TRBD2	once	CASRLSVGLAGGGYGQYF	TGTGCCAGCAGATTATCCGTTGGACTAGCGGGAGGAGGGTACGGGCAGTACTTC
TRBV29-1	15	TRBJ2-1	TRBD2	many	CSVEVGTSGDNEQFF	TGCAGCGTTGAAGTTGGGACTAGCGGGGATAATGAGCAGTTCTTC
TRBV6-6	18	TRBJ2-3	TRBD1	-	CASSYGTGRRISTDTQYF	TGTGCCAGTAGTTACGGGACAGGGCGCAGGATCAGCACAGATACGCAGTATTTT
TRBV29-1	13	TRBJ1-2	TRBD1	-	CSGNSQGAHGYTF	TGCAGCGGTAACTCTCAGGGGGCTCATGGCTACACCTTC
TRBV4-1	15	TRBJ2-7	TRBD2	-	CASSQATSGSYEQYF	TGCGCCAGCAGCCAAGCGACTAGCGGGAGCTACGAGCAGTACTTC
TRBV29-1	12	TRBJ1-1	-	-	CSVARQETETCF	TGCAGCGTTGCCAGACAGGAGACTGAAACTTGCTTT
TRBV6-6	12	TRBJ1-2	-	-	CASSLTTRDYTF	TGTGCCAGCAGTCTTACGACGCGTGACTACACCTTC
TRBV6-5	14	TRBJ2-7	-	-	CASSTSRDKVEQYF	TGTGCCAGTAGTACATCCCGGGACAAGGTGGAGCAGTACTTC